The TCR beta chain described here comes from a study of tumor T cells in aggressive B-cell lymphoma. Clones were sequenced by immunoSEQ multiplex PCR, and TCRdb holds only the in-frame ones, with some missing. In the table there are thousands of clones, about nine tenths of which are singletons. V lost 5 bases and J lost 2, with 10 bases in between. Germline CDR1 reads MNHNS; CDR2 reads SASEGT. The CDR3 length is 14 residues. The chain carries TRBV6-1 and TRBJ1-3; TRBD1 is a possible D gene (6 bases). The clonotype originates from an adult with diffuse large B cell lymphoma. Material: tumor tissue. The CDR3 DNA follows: TGTGCCAGCAGTCAGGGGTTCCCTGGAAACACCATATATTTT. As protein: CASSQGFPGNTIYF.